This entry lists 23 T cell receptor beta chains sequenced from one sample in a study of Tregs in tolerant kidney transplant recipients (dated by TCRdb to the late 2010s). The method was the immunoSEQ multiplex PCR assay. TCRdb mirrors the immuneACCESS table, restricted to in-frame sequences. Some clones are absent from its copies; in checked studies, under half trace to an unresolved V gene, and the reason for the others is unknown. This sample lists more than 95,000 clones; about 90% were detected once. The ten largest clones add up to approximately 0.54% of the sample. Sequenced sample: CD4+ T cells from blood. The receptors come from a human donor in good health.

The J gene is TRBJ1-6, the V gene TRBV7-8; a possible D gene is TRBD1 (5 bases). V lost 1 base to trimming and J lost 5 bases, with 9 bases between them. The germline gives CDR1 SGHVS, CDR2 FQNEAQ. This CDR3 contains 15 residues. The CDR3: CASSLEGRDNSPLHF. CDR3 in DNA: TGTGCCAGCAGCTTAGAGGGCAGGGATAATTCACCCCTCCACTTT. Based on the CDR3 plus reference TRBV7-8 and TRBJ1-6, the full variable domain is GAGVSQSPRYKVAKRGQDVALRCDPISGHVSLFWYQQALGQGPEFLTYFQNEAQLDKSGLPSDRFFAERPEGSVSTLKIQRTQQEDSAVYLCASSLEGRDNSPLHFGNGTRLTVT.

This clone was found once. The rearrangement links TRBV9 to TRBJ2-7, with TRBD2 identical over 7 bases. V trimming: 0 bases; J trimming: 9 bases; junction bases outside the gene matches: 9. The CDR3 sequence is 14 residues long. CDR1 is SGDLS and CDR2 is YYNGEE in the germline V gene. CDR3 loop: CASSVALAEGAQYF. The CDR3 region has the DNA TGTGCCAGCAGCGTAGCTCTAGCGGAAGGCGCGCAGTACTTC.

V and J are TRBV15 and TRBJ1-1, with D hard to call. CDR1 is LNHNV and CDR2 is YYDKDF in the germline V gene (reference sequence). CDR3 size: 13 residues. V was trimmed by 7 bases and J by 2 bases, leaving 11 bases between them. The CDR3 sequence is CATTRLLNTEAFF. The DNA for the CDR3 is TGTGCCACCACCCGACTCCTTAACACTGAAGCTTTCTTT.

The chain recombines TRBV11-2 with TRBJ1-2; no reliable D call. Trimming removed 5 bases at V and 8 bases at J, with 18 bases between. CDR1 and CDR2 (germline): SGHAT, FQNNGV. This CDR3 contains 14 residues. CDR3 sequence reads: CASSPSGGGFGYTF. The CDR3 bases are TGTGCCAGCAGCCCCTCCGGTGGAGGGTTCGGCTACACCTTC.

J is TRBJ1-2 and V is TRBV6-1; TRBD1 matches 7 bases. V shed 1 base and J 5 bases; nucleotides not matched to a gene: 7. The length of the CDR3 is 15 residues. Germline-derived CDR1 and CDR2 are MNHNS and SASEGT. CDR3 residues: CASSEGAGGIYGYTF. For the CDR3, the DNA is TGTGCCAGCAGTGAAGGGGCAGGGGGGATATATGGCTACACCTTC.

The V and J genes are TRBV5-1 and TRBJ1-4; D ambiguous. Trimming pared 8 bases from V and 3 bases from J, leaving 11 bases between. Per germline, CDR1 SGHRS and CDR2 YFSETQ. CDR3 length equals 13 residues. CDR3 DNA: TGCGCCAGTATGACAACCCCTAATGAAAAACTGTTTTTT. Translating it yields CASMTTPNEKLFF.

The chain has TRBV2 and TRBJ2-1; D gene ambiguous. Germline loops: CDR1 SNHLY, CDR2 FYNNEI. V was pared by 6 bases and J by 8 bases, with 20 bases between. This CDR3 region has 15 residues. The CDR3 loop is CASSPSTGSFDEQFF. CDR3 in DNA: TGTGCCAGCAGCCCCTCCACGGGTAGCTTCGATGAGCAGTTCTTC.

The rearrangement links TRBV7-8 to TRBJ2-7, with 12 bases matching TRBD2. This CDR3 region has 15 residues. In germline, CDR1 is SGHVS, CDR2 FQNEAQ. V lost 2 bases to trimming and J lost 6 bases; unmatched junction nucleotides: 5. CDR3 in DNA: TGTGCCAGCAGCTTAATACTAGCGGGGGGAATCGAGCAGTACTTC. Residues: CASSLILAGGIEQYF.

The chain employs TRBV29-1 and TRBJ2-1; D may match TRBD1 or TRBD2 (5 bases each). The ends were cut back, 7 bases at V and 4 bases at J, with 17 bases in the middle. The CDR3 totals 14 residues. CDR1 is SQVTM and CDR2 is ANQGSEA in the germline V gene. The CDR3 DNA is TGCAGCGCTTCACCGGGGCCAGCTTACAATGAGCAGTTCTTC. Encoded protein: CSASPGPAYNEQFF.

The J gene is TRBJ2-7, the V gene TRBV5-6; D is possibly TRBD2 (5 bases). CDR3 length: 13 residues. The germline CDR1 and CDR2 sequences are SGHDT and YYEEEE. Between the trimmed V and J ends, which lost 2 bases and 2 bases, there was a span of 8 bases. DNA for the CDR3: TGTGCCAGCAGCTTAGAGGGCCCCTACGAGCAGTACTTC. This gives the protein CASSLEGPYEQYF.

The rearrangement links TRBV4-1 to TRBJ2-7, with D perhaps matching TRBD2 (6 bases). Trimming stripped 0 bases from V and 2 bases from J, with 11 bases between. Germline assignment: CDR1 MGHRA and CDR2 YSYEKL. The CDR3 contains 15 residues. This CDR3 reads CASSQEGLATYEQYF. The CDR3 nucleotides are TGCGCCAGCAGCCAAGAAGGGCTAGCGACCTACGAGCAGTACTTC.

V is TRBV15 and J is TRBJ2-2; D is undetermined. The CDR3 length is 13 residues. Trimming pared 1 base from V and 3 bases from J, leaving 3 bases between. The germline V gene encodes CDR1 LNHNV and CDR2 YYDKDF (reference sequence). CDR3 region: CATSRVDTGELFF. In DNA, the CDR3 is TGTGCCACCAGCAGAGTGGACACCGGGGAGCTGTTTTTT.

This chain connects TRBV7-6 to TRBJ2-5, with D perhaps given as TRBD1 or TRBD2 (5 bases each). Trimming stripped 1 base from V and 2 bases from J, with 14 bases between. The CDR3 is 16 amino acids. Germline CDR1 reads SGHVS; CDR2 reads FNYEAQ. DNA for the CDR3: TGTGCCAGCAGCTTAGAACCGGGGTGGGGGCAAGAGACCCAGTACTTC. This translates into CASSLEPGWGQETQYF.

V and J are TRBV30 and TRBJ2-7, with 10 bases aligning to TRBD1. Trimming took 8 bases from V and 8 from J; bases not matched to a gene: 15. Germline CDR1 reads GTSNPN; CDR2 reads SVGIG (reference sequence). The CDR3 extends over 14 amino acids. This chain's CDR3 is CAGIRDRGNLKQYF. The CDR3 bases are TGTGCCGGCATCCGGGACAGGGGCAACTTGAAGCAGTACTTC.

The chain uses TRBV2 and TRBJ1-1; tentative D call: TRBD1 (5 bases). Per the germline V gene, CDR1 is SNHLY and CDR2 is FYNNEI. The length of the CDR3 is 13 residues. V lost 11 bases, J lost 4 bases, and 17 bases lay in between. The CDR3 nucleotides are TGTGCCCGAGGCCAGGGCGTCCTCACTGAAGCTTTCTTT. Translating it yields CARGQGVLTEAFF.

This sequence joins TRBV15 and TRBJ2-7; D not resolved. The CDR3 is 18 amino acids. The V gene's germline CDR1 is LNHNV and CDR2 YYDKDF (reference sequence). The V and J ends lost 3 bases and 6 bases respectively, with 27 bases between them. CDR3 nucleotides: TGTGCCACCAGCAGGTTGTGGGGAAGCGCCCTTACGGTGGGCGAGCAGTACTTC. This codes for CATSRLWGSALTVGEQYF.

The chain is built from TRBV15 and TRBJ2-7; a weak D match, TRBD1 (5 bases). There are 14 residues in the CDR3. Germline CDR1 reads LNHNV; CDR2 reads YYDKDF (reference sequence). The V and J ends lost 5 bases and 3 bases respectively, with 14 bases between them. The CDR3 sequence is CATSFWGAVYEQYF. The CDR3 nucleotides read TGTGCCACCAGCTTCTGGGGCGCGGTCTACGAGCAGTACTTC.

V is TRBV18 and J is TRBJ2-2; possibly TRBD1 for D (5 bases). CDR3 size: 16 residues. V lost 4 bases to trimming and J lost 5 bases, with 17 bases between them. Germline CDR1 and CDR2: KGHSH and LQKENI. CDR3 protein: CASSLLGAPRTGELFF. The CDR3 region has the DNA TGTGCCAGCTCACTGCTAGGGGCTCCACGAACCGGGGAGCTGTTTTTT.

This clone was seen only once. This chain uses TRBV7-2 with TRBJ1-4; 8 bases map to TRBD1. After removal of 3 bases from V and 0 bases from J, the junction contained 9 bases not matched to a gene. CDR3 length: 18 amino acids. Germline V gene sequence: CDR1 SGHTA, CDR2 FQGNSA. As DNA, the CDR3 is TGTGCCAGCAGCTTCAGGACAGGGTCATTTGCAACTAATGAAAAACTGTTTTTT. Translated, it gives CASSFRTGSFATNEKLFF.

This chain links TRBV19 with TRBJ1-3, with D hard to call. CDR1 LNHDA and CDR2 SQIVND come from the germline V gene (reference sequence). The CDR3 covers 15 residues. The V gene lost 0 bases and the J gene lost 0 bases, with 6 bases spanning the gap. In nucleotides, the CDR3 is TGTGCCAGTAGTATAGAAGAGTACTCTGGAAACACCATATATTTT. Amino acids: CASSIEEYSGNTIYF.

The chain combines TRBV5-1 with TRBJ2-1; 12 bases agree with TRBD1. V shed 4 bases and J 5 bases; nucleotides not matched to a gene: 7. Germline assignment: CDR1 SGHRS and CDR2 YFSETQ. The CDR3 loop spans 16 amino acids. The CDR3, as DNA: TGCGCCAGCAGCCCTACCGGGACAGGGGGCAACAATGAGCAGTTCTTC. Protein product: CASSPTGTGGNNEQFF.

V and J are TRBV7-2 and TRBJ1-2, with D perhaps matching TRBD1 (5 bases). V gave up 5 bases and J gave up 2 bases, with 12 bases separating them. Germline V gives CDR1 SGHTA, CDR2 FQGNSA. The CDR3 is made up of 14 amino acids. The CDR3 DNA sequence: TGTGCCAGCAGCCGCGGGACCGCGAACTATGGCTACACCTTC. This encodes CASSRGTANYGYTF.

The chain carries TRBV6-5 and TRBJ1-5, with TRBD1 matching over 12 bases. Germline CDR1 MNHEY, CDR2 SVGAGI. J gave up 6 bases and V 5 bases, and 5 bases lay outside the gene matches. The CDR3 totals 15 residues. This chain's CDR3 is CASSPGTGGLQPQHF. The CDR3 DNA reads TGTGCCAGCAGTCCAGGGACAGGGGGCCTTCAGCCCCAGCATTTT.